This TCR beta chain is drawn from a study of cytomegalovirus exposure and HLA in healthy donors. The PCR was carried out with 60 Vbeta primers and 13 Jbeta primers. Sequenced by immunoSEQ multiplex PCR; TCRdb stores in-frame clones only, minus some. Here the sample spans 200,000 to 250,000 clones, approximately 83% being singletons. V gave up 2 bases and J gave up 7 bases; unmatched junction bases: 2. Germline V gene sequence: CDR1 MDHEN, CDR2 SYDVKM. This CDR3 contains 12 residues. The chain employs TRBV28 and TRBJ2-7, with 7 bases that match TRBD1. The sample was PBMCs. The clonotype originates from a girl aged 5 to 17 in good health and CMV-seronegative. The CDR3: CASSLPGGEQYF. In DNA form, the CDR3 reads TGTGCCAGCAGTTTACCAGGGGGTGAGCAGTACTTC.